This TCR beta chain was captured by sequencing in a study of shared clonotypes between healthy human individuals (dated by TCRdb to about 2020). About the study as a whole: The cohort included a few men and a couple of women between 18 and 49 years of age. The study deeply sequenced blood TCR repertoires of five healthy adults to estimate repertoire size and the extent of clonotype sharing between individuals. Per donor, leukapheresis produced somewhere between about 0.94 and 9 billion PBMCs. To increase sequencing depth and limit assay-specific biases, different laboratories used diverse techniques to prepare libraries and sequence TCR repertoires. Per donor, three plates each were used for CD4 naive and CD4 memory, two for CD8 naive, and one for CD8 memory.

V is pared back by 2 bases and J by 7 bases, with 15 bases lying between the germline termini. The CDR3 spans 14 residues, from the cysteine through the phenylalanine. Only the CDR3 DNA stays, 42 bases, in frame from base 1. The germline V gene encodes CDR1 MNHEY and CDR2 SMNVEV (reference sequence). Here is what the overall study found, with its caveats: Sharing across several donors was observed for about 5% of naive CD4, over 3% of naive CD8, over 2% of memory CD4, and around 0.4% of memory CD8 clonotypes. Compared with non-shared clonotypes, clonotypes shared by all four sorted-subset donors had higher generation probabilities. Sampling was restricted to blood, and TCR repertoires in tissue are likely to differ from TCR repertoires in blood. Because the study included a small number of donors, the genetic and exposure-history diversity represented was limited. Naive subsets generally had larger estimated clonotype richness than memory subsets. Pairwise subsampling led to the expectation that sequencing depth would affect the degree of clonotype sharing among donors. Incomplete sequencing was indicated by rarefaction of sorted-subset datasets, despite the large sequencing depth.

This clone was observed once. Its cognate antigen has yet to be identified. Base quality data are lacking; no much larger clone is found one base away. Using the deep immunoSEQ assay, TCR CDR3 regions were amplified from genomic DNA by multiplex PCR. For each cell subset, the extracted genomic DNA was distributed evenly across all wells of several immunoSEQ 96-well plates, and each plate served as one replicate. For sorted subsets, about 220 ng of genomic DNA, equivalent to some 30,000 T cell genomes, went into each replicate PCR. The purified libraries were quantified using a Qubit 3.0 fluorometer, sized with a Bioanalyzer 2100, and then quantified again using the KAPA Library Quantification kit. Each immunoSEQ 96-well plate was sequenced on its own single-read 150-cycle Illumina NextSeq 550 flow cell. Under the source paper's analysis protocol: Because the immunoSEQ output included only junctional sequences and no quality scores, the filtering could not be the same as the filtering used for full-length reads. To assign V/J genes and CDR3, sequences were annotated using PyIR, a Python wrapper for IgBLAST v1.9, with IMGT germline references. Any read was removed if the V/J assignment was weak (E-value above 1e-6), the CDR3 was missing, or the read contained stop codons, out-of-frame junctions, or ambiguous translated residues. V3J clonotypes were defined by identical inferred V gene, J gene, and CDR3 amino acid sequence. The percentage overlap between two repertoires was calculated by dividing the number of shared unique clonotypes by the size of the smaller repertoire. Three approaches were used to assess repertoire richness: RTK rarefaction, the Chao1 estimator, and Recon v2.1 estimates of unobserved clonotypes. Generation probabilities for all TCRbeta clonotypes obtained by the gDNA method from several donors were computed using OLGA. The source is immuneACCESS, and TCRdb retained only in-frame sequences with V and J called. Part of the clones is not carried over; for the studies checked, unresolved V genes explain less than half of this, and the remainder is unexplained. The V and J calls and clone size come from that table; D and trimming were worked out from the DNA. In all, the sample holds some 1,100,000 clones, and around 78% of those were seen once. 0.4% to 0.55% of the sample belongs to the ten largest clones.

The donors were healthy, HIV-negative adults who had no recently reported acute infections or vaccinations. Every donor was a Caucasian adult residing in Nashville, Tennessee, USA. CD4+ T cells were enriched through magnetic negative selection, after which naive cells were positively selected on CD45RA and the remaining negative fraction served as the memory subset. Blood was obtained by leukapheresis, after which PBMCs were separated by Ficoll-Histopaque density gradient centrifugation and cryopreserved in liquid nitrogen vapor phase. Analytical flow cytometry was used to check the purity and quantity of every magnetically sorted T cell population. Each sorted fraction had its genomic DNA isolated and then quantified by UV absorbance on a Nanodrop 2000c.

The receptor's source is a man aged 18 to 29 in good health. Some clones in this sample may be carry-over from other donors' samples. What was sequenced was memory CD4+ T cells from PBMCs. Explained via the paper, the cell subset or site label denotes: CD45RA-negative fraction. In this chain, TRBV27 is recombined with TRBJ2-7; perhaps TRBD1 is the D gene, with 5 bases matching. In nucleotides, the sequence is TGTGCCAGCAGTTTACTAGGGAAACAGGCAGAGCAGTACTTC. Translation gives CASSLLGKQAEQYF.